This TCR beta chain was recorded in a study of blood T cell repertoires in COVID-19 (dated by TCRdb to between 2020 and 2021). In terms of the full investigation: The collaborator samples originated in the United States, Italy and Spain and spanned the acute and convalescent phases of COVID-19. A de-identified subject ID, COVID-19 status, age in years and sex were almost always included in the sample metadata. Deeply sampled blood TCRbeta repertoires from subjects exposed to, actively infected with, or recovered from COVID-19 were included in the dataset. The repertoires were released in a freely available public database intended as a resource for research on the immune response to SARS-CoV-2. Where available, HLA class I and class II types were obtained from metadata supplied by the sample provider rather than from assay-based typing. The samples were drawn from two sources: the first 160 participants of the ongoing ImmuneRACE study, and 1,000 to 1,500 subjects contributed by 6 global collaborators. The prospective study material was composed of cDNA or gDNA derived from T cells, B-cell-depleted T cells, or PBMCs.

Findings and caveats that apply to the study as a whole: How much clinical and demographic metadata was included differed by source and by participant, and the metadata was provided uncurated.

Each collaborating institution followed its own protocols to collect whole blood in K2EDTA tubes. For TCRbeta analysis, collaborator samples were shipped as frozen whole blood, as isolated PBMCs, or as DNA extracted from either sample type. Here V drops 5 bases and J drops 3 bases, and the junction holds 6 bases not matched to any gene. The cysteine opens and the phenylalanine closes a CDR3 of 14 amino acids. CDR3 DNA only is kept here, 42 bases in frame from base 1. In the germline V gene (reference sequence), CDR1 corresponds to SEHNR and CDR2 to FQNEAQ. On this clone itself: No antigen is known for it. Base quality data are lacking; no much larger clone is found one base away.

The immunoSEQ Assay, a bias-controlled multiplex PCR, was used to amplify TCRbeta CDR3 regions from genomic DNA. The paper's processing steps were these. The number of nucleated cells in each sample was estimated by amplification of reference gene primers within the assay. Sequence reads were collapsed and filtered to measure the absolute abundance of every unique TCRbeta CDR3 rearrangement. Productive Simpson clonality was computed per sample as the square root of Simpson's diversity index over productive rearrangements. In its TCRdb copy, this immuneACCESS table keeps in-frame sequences only and misses some clones. Where compared with another copy, unresolved V genes explain less than half of these, and the others have no known cause. V, J and clone size are those of that table, while D and trimming were read from the DNA. The sample has roughly 280,000 clones on record, 86% of them singletons. Roughly 4% of the sample is held by the ten biggest clonotypes.

This clonotype was sampled from a man younger than 30 with active or convalescent COVID-19. The sequence links TRBV7-9 to TRBJ2-7, and TRBD1 matches 8 of the central bases. The sample comprised peripheral blood. The CDR3 region: CASSPRQGNYEQYF. Read as DNA, the sequence is TGTGCCAGCAGCCCACGACAGGGGAACTACGAGCAGTACTTC.